This record covers a single T cell receptor beta chain. The authors' processing: By means of reference gene primer amplification, nucleated cell counts were estimated. Using immunoSEQ multiplex PCR, the repertoire was profiled, and TCRdb retains in-frame clones only, with some absent. The V and J calls and clone size are taken from that table; D and trimming were inferred from the DNA. The data hold about 150,000 clones, with about 90% observed a single time. The sample originates from a study of blood T cell repertoires in COVID-19. Study summary: There were acute and convalescent COVID-19 samples, and they came from the United States, Italy and Spain. In each case, the material was cDNA or gDNA derived from T cells, B-cell-depleted T cells, or PBMCs.

CDR1 and CDR2 (germline): KGHSH, LQKENI. This CDR3 is built from 16 residues. Between the trimmed V and J ends, which lost 1 base and 1 base, there was a span of 13 bases. The V call is TRBV18, the J call TRBJ1-1, with D tentatively TRBD1 (6 bases). Input material: peripheral blood. The TCR sequence derives from a man aged 55 to 70 with acute or convalescent COVID-19. CDR3 sequence: CASSPRGGTKNTEAFF. The CDR3 nucleotides are TGTGCCAGCTCACCACGGGGGGGCACGAAGAACACTGAAGCTTTCTTT.